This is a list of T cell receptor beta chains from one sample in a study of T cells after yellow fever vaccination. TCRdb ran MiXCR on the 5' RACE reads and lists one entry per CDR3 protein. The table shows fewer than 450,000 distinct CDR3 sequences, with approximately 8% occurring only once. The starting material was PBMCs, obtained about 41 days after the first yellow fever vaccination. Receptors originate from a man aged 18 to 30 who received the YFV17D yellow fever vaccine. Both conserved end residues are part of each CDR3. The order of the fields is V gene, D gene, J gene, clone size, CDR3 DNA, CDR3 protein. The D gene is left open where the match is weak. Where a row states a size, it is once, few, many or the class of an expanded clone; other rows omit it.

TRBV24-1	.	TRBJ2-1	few	TGTGCCACCAGTGATAAGGACGGGGCGTCCTACAATGAGCAGTTCTTC	CATSDKDGASYNEQFF
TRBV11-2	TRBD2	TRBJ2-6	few	TGTGCCAGCAGACGCGCGCCGGGACTAGCTGGCTCTGGGGCCAACGTCCTGACTTTC	CASRRAPGLAGSGANVLTF
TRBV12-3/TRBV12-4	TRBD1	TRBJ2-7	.	TGTGCCAGCAGTCCCCGGACAGGGCCCTACGAGCAGTACTTC	CASSPRTGPYEQYF
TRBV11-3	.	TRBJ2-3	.	TGTGCCAGCAGCCTACAGGGACGCACAGATACGCAGTATTTT	CASSLQGRTDTQYF
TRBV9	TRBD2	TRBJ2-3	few	TGTGCCAGCAGCCTCCTTAGCGGGGGGATCAGCACAGATACGCAGTATTTT	CASSLLSGGISTDTQYF
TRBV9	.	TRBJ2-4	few	TGTGCCAGCAGCTCCCCAACCAAAAACATTCAGTACTTC	CASSSPTKNIQYF
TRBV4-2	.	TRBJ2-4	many	TGTGCCAGCAGCCCCGCTTCTGGGGGGTCCAAAAACATTCAGTACTTC	CASSPASGGSKNIQYF
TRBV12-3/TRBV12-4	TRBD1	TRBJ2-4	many	TGTGCCAGCAGTCTGCCACAGGGGGCTAACATTCAGTACTTC	CASSLPQGANIQYF
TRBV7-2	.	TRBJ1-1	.	TGTGCCAGCAGCGACAGGACTGGTAAAGCTTTCTTT	CASSDRTGKAFF
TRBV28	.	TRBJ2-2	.	TGTGCCGGAAGGACAGTTCTAACCGGGGAGCTGTTTTTT	CAGRTVLTGELFF
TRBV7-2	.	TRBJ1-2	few	TGTGCCAGCAGCCCGCCTTTGGGGGGGACCTATGGCTACACCTTC	CASSPPLGGTYGYTF
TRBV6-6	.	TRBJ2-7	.	TGTGCCAGCAGCGCTATAGGAGACGAGCAGTACTTC	CASSAIGDEQYF
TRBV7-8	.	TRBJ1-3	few	TGTGCCAGCAGCTTAGGTCCAGGTGGAAACACCATATATTTT	CASSLGPGGNTIYF
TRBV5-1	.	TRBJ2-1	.	TGCGCCAGCCGTAATGTAGCCGGGCTGAGCTCCTACAAGGAGCAGTTCTTC	CASRNVAGLSSYKEQFF
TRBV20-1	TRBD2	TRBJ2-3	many	TGCAGTGCTAGAGTCGGACTAGCGGGACTTAAGGGCACAGATACGCAGTATTTT	CSARVGLAGLKGTDTQYF
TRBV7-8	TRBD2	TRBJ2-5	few	TGTGCCAGCAGCTCACCATTAGCGGGCCAAGAGACCCAGTACTTC	CASSSPLAGQETQYF
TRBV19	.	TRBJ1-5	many	TGTGCCAGTAGTTCTGGGGGGAAGGGCAATCAGCCCCAGCATTTT	CASSSGGKGNQPQHF
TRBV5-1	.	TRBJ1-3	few	TGCGCCAGCAGCTTGGGGGGGCGCTATGGAAACACCATATATTTT	CASSLGGRYGNTIYF
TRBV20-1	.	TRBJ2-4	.	TGCAGTGCTTGGAATGCTTTAGCCAAAAACATTCAGTACTTC	CSAWNALAKNIQYF
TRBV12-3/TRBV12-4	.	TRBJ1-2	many	TGTGCCAGCAGTTTAGAACAGAGCTATGGCTACACCTTC	CASSLEQSYGYTF
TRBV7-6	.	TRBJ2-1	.	TGTGCCAGCAGCTTAGGGAAGGGATACCTGGGCAATGAGCAGTTCTTC	CASSLGKGYLGNEQFF
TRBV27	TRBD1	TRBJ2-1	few	TGTGCCAGCAGTTTGACAGGGAGCGGCAATGAGCAGTTCTTC	CASSLTGSGNEQFF
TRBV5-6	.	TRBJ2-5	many	TGTGCCAGCAGCTTATTGGGGGAAGAGACCCAGTACTTC	CASSLLGEETQYF
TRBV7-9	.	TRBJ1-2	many	TGTGCCAGCAGCTTAGCAGGGACTGACTATGGCTACACCTTC	CASSLAGTDYGYTF
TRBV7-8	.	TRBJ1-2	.	TGTGCCAGCAGACCTAGGGCAGGGAATGGCTACACCTTC	CASRPRAGNGYTF
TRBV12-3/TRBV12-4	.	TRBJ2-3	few	TGTGCCAGCAGTTTAAGGATAGCAGATACGCAGTATTTT	CASSLRIADTQYF
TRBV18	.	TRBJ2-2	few	TGTGCCAGCTCACCAGTGACAGTCTCGAACACCGGGGAGCTGTTTTTT	CASSPVTVSNTGELFF
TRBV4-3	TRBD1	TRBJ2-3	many	TGCGCCAGCAGCCAAGATCGGACAGGGGGCGCGGATACGCAGTATTTT	CASSQDRTGGADTQYF
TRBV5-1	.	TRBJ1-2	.	TGCGCCAGCAGCTGGCGGACAAATGAAGCTAACTATGGCTACACCTTC	CASSWRTNEANYGYTF
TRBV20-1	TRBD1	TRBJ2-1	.	TGCAGTGCGACGACAGGGGCCCTTCGGTTCTTC	CSATTGALRFF
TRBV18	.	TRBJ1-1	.	TGTGCCAGCTCACCGGCTGGGGGGGTGAACACTGAAGCTTTCTTT	CASSPAGGVNTEAFF
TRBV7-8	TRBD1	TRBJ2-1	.	TGTGCCAGCAGCCGCGGGACAGGGGGTCGGGGGGGCTACAATGAGCAGTTCTTC	CASSRGTGGRGGYNEQFF
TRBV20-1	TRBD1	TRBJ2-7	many	TGCAGTGCGGACAGGGCGACCTACGAGCAGTACTTC	CSADRATYEQYF
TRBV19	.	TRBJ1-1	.	TGTGCCAGCCAAGAGGGCGGCACTGAAGCTTTCTTT	CASQEGGTEAFF
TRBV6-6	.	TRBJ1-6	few	TGTGCCAGCAGTTGGGACCAAATCACCCCCCACTTT	CASSWDQITPHF
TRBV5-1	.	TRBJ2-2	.	TGCGCCAGCACTCCCAGGGGAAACACCGGGGAGCTGTTTTTT	CASTPRGNTGELFF
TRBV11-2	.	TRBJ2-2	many	TGTGCCAGCAACCAGGGTGGGCAGGAGCTCACCGGGGAGCTGTTTTTT	CASNQGGQELTGELFF
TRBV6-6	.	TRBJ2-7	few	TGTGCCAGCAAGCTGGGGGGCCGCAGTGAGCAGTACTTC	CASKLGGRSEQYF
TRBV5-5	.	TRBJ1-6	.	TGTGCCAGCAGCTTGGGGCAGTTAGATTCACCCCTCCACTTT	CASSLGQLDSPLHF
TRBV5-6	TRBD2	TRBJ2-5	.	TGTGCCAGCAAGGGACTAGCTGTCCAAGAGACCCAGTACTTC	CASKGLAVQETQYF
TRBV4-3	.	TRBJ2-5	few	TGCGCCAGCAGCCCCCGACAATCCCTGCCAGAGACCCAGTACTTC	CASSPRQSLPETQYF
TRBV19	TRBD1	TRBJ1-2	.	TGTGCCAGTAGTACCCTTCGACAGGGTTCTAACTATGGCTACACCTTC	CASSTLRQGSNYGYTF
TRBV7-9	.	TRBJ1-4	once	TGTGCCAGCAGCTCTTTGGACACGGGACATGAAAAACTGTTTTTT	CASSSLDTGHEKLFF
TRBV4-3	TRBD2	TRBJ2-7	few	TGCGCCAGCAGCCGAGCGGGGCGCGAGCAGTACTTC	CASSRAGREQYF
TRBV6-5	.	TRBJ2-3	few	TGTGCCAGCAGTTACTCGGGGGTGGCCACAGATACGCAGTATTTT	CASSYSGVATDTQYF
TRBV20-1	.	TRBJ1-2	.	TGCAGTGCTAGAAGGGAGGACTATGGCTACACCTTC	CSARREDYGYTF
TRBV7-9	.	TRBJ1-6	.	TGTGCCAGCAGCTCCAGTTTCGGGGGATCACCCCTCCACTTT	CASSSSFGGSPLHF
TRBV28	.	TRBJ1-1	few	TGTGCCAGCAGGAGGGGAGGAGTGAACACTGAAGCTTTCTTT	CASRRGGVNTEAFF
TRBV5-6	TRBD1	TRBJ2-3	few	TGTGCCAGCAGCGGCCCGGGACAGGGGTCAGATACGCAGTATTTT	CASSGPGQGSDTQYF
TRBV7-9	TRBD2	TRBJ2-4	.	TGTGCCAGCAGCCTGAGCGGGGAGAAAAACATTCAGTACTTC	CASSLSGEKNIQYF
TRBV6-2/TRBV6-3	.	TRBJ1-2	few	TGTGCCAGCAGTCGAGGGCAGGGCACCGGCTACACCTTC	CASSRGQGTGYTF
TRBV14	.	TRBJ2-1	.	TGTGCCAGCAGCCGGGACGCCAGCTCCTACAATGAGCAGTTCTTC	CASSRDASSYNEQFF
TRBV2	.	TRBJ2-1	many	TGTGCCAGCAGTCATCCGGTAGGCTACAATGAGCAGTTCTTC	CASSHPVGYNEQFF
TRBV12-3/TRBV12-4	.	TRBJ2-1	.	TGTGCCAGCAGTTTATTACCGGCCAATGAGCAGTTCTTC	CASSLLPANEQFF